One and the same sample provided the 21 T cell receptor beta chains below, sequenced in a study of cytomegalovirus exposure and HLA in healthy donors. Researchers ran the PCR with 60 Vbeta and 13 Jbeta primers. The repertoire was sequenced with immunoSEQ multiplex PCR; TCRdb's copy has only in-frame clones and lacks some. The sample includes 150,000 to 200,000 clones, around 80% of them seen just once. Sequencing was done on a sample of PBMCs. The receptors originated from a man aged 18 to 35 in good health and CMV-seronegative.

The table lists this clone with a few counts. This chain joins TRBV28 and TRBJ2-3; the D gene is possibly TRBD1 (6 bases). Germline values: CDR1 MDHEN, CDR2 SYDVKM. V was pared by 2 bases and J by 0 bases, with 9 bases between. The CDR3 runs 15 residues. For the CDR3, the DNA is TGTGCCAGCAGTTTAGAGGGGGAGAGCACAGATACGCAGTATTTT. Amino acid sequence: CASSLEGESTDTQYF.

This clone was counted a few times. V usage is TRBV5-4 and J usage is TRBJ2-2, with TRBD2 identical over 9 bases. The CDR3 runs 15 residues. The ends lost 1 base at V and 4 bases at J; junction bases unmatched: 2. CDR1 is SGHNT and CDR2 is YYREEE in the germline V gene (reference sequence). Here the CDR3 reads CASSLPSGATGELFF. The CDR3 nucleotides are TGTGCCAGCAGCTTGCCTAGCGGGGCCACCGGGGAGCTGTTTTTT.

The chain is built from TRBV6-5 and TRBJ1-6, with no clear D. Germline V gene lookup returns CDR1 MNHEY and CDR2 SVGAGI. Trimming cost V 6 bases and J 8 bases, with 8 bases left between them. The CDR3 contains 12 residues. Here the CDR3 reads CASSPTDSPLHF. For the CDR3, the DNA is TGTGCCAGCAGCCCCACGGATTCACCCCTCCACTTT.

The chain recombines TRBV9 with TRBJ1-5; D is ambiguous. CDR3 length: 15 amino acids. From germline, CDR1 is SGDLS and CDR2 YYNGEE. V was cut by 6 bases and J by 5 bases, with 18 bases left in between. The CDR3 DNA reads as TGTGCCAGCACCCGCACTGCAAGTCGGGATCAGCCCCAGCATTTT. Amino acid sequence: CASTRTASRDQPQHF.

The chain carries TRBV19 and TRBJ2-5, with 12 bases matching TRBD1. Germline lookup yields CDR1 LNHDA and CDR2 SQIVND (reference sequence). The CDR3 loop spans 15 amino acids. J gave up 5 bases and V 5 bases, and 6 bases lay outside the gene matches. The CDR3 region has the DNA TGTGCCAGTAGTGTGGGACAGGGGGCCCACGAGACCCAGTACTTC. Amino acid sequence: CASSVGQGAHETQYF. Filled out from reference TRBV19 and TRBJ2-5, the complete variable domain reads DGGITQSPKYLFRKEGQNVTLSCEQNLNHDAMYWYRQDPGQGLRLIYYSQIVNDFQKGDIAEGYSVSREKKESFPLTVTSAQKNPTAFYLCASSVGQGAHETQYFGPGTRLLVL.

This chain connects TRBV11-2 to TRBJ2-7, with 10 bases that match TRBD1. Per the germline V gene, CDR1 is SGHAT and CDR2 is FQNNGV. The CDR3 has 15 amino acids. The ends lost 3 bases at V and 3 bases at J; junction bases unmatched: 5. Here the CDR3 DNA reads TGTGCCAGCAGCTTGGCCGGGACAGGGGACTACGAGCAGTACTTC. Amino acid sequence: CASSLAGTGDYEQYF.

The gene calls are TRBV6-5 and TRBJ1-1; 7 nucleotides match TRBD1. The germline V gene encodes CDR1 MNHEY and CDR2 SVGAGI. CDR3 length: 15 amino acids. V lost 4 bases, J lost 0 bases, and 5 bases stayed unmatched. CDR3 coding DNA: TGTGCCAGCAGTTTTAAACAGGGGATGAACACTGAAGCTTTCTTT. It translates to CASSFKQGMNTEAFF.

This clone has only a few counts. The genes are TRBV4-1 and TRBJ2-7; 11 bases line up with TRBD1. The CDR3 runs 15 residues. Germline V lookup: CDR1 MGHRA, CDR2 YSYEKL. V dropped 4 bases and J dropped 1; count of bases not matched to a gene: 3. The CDR3 nucleotides read TGCGCCAGCAGCCCGCGGGACAGGGGGTCCTACGAGCAGTACTTC. This translates into CASSPRDRGSYEQYF.

This chain uses TRBV6-6 with TRBJ1-4; D is unclear. V gave up 2 bases and J gave up 5 bases, with 12 bases separating them. The CDR3 has 15 residues. CDR1 and CDR2 (germline): MNHNY, SVGAGI (reference sequence). The CDR3 DNA sequence: TGTGCCAGCAGTTACACTTCCGGACTCAATGAAAAACTGTTTTTT. Amino acids: CASSYTSGLNEKLFF.

V gene TRBV7-2 combines with J gene TRBJ1-1; a possible D gene is TRBD1 (5 bases). V was cut by 5 bases and J by 6 bases, with 13 bases left in between. Germline values: CDR1 SGHTA, CDR2 FQGNSA. The CDR3 length is 13 residues. The CDR3 sequence: CASSRDWRAEAFF. Here the CDR3 DNA reads TGTGCCAGCAGCCGGGACTGGAGGGCTGAAGCTTTCTTT.

This chain joins TRBV6-5 and TRBJ2-7; D perhaps matches TRBD1 (6 bases). Trimming stripped 2 bases from V and 6 bases from J, with 17 bases between. Germline values: CDR1 MNHEY, CDR2 SVGAGI. The length of the CDR3 is 15 residues. The CDR3 here is CASSYRQADLPEQYF. The CDR3 bases are TGTGCCAGCAGTTACAGACAGGCGGATCTTCCCGAGCAGTACTTC.

The chain recombines TRBV11-2 with TRBJ1-5; the D gene is possibly TRBD1 (6 bases). V was pared by 1 base and J by 5 bases, with 15 bases between. Germline V gives CDR1 SGHAT, CDR2 FQNNGV. The CDR3 is 16 residues long. CDR3 sequence (DNA): TGTGCCAGCAGCTTAGGCACAGGGCCAGGACATCAGCCCCAGCATTTT. Translation gives CASSLGTGPGHQPQHF.

CDR3 region: CASSEQGASSPLHF. CDR3 sequence (DNA): TGTGCCAGCAGTGAACAGGGGGCGAGTTCACCCCTCCACTTT. The chain couples TRBV2 to TRBJ1-6; 8 bases match TRBD1. The CDR3 covers 14 residues. Germline loops: CDR1 SNHLY, CDR2 FYNNEI. J was trimmed by 9 bases and V by 2 bases; bases with no gene match: 3.

The chain joins TRBV14 to TRBJ2-3; 10 bases are shared with TRBD2. Germline assignment: CDR1 SGHDN and CDR2 FVKESK. The CDR3 is 16 amino acids. The J segment lost 7 bases and the V segment lost 5 bases, leaving 12 bases of the junction unmatched. The CDR3 DNA reads as TGTGCCAGCAGCTCCCTCGGAGCGGGAGGGCCTAATACGCAGTATTTT. Protein product: CASSSLGAGGPNTQYF. Combining the CDR3 with reference TRBV14 and TRBJ2-3 gives the whole variable domain EAGVTQFPSHSVIEKGQTVTLRCDPISGHDNLYWYRRVMGKEIKFLLHFVKESKQDESGMPNNRFLAERTGGTYSTLKVQPAELEDSGVYFCASSSLGAGGPNTQYFGPGTRLTVL.

This rearrangement joins TRBV25-1 to TRBJ1-2; D is ambiguous. V dropped 1 base and J dropped 9 bases, with 6 bases sitting between them. Germline V gene sequence: CDR1 MGHDK, CDR2 SYGVNS. The CDR3 contains 11 residues. The CDR3 reads CASSESGSYTF. The DNA for the CDR3 is TGTGCCAGCAGTGAATCAGGAAGCTACACCTTC.

This clone has just a few counts. The chain carries TRBV11-2 and TRBJ2-7; 9 bases line up with TRBD2. Germline-derived CDR1 and CDR2 are SGHAT and FQNNGV. This CDR3 has 14 amino acids. Losses at the gene ends were 2 bases for V and 5 bases for J; bases not matched to a gene: 4. In DNA, the CDR3 is TGTGCCAGCAGCTTAATCCCTAGCGGGGACGAGCAGTACTTC. Amino acid sequence: CASSLIPSGDEQYF.

V is TRBV18 and J is TRBJ2-1; 11 bases map to TRBD1. V dropped 0 bases and J dropped 6; count of bases not matched to a gene: 4. CDR1 and CDR2 (germline): KGHSH, LQKENI. The CDR3 covers 16 residues. The CDR3 bases are TGTGCCAGCTCACCACCGTGGGACAGGGGGGGCAATGAGCAGTTCTTC. Translated: CASSPPWDRGGNEQFF.

The rearrangement joins TRBV9 to TRBJ1-5; D gene ambiguous. The V gene lost 4 bases and the J gene lost 5 bases, with 13 bases spanning the gap. The CDR3 runs 14 residues. Per germline, CDR1 SGDLS and CDR2 YYNGEE. The CDR3 spells CASSLEGEDQPQHF. The DNA for the CDR3 is TGTGCCAGCAGCTTGGAGGGTGAGGATCAGCCCCAGCATTTT. The full variable domain, completed using reference TRBV9 and TRBJ1-5, is DSGVTQTPKHLITATGQRVTLRCSPRSGDLSVYWYQQSLDQGLQFLIQYYNGEERAKGNILERFSAQQFPDLHSELNLSSLELGDSALYFCASSLEGEDQPQHFGDGTRLSIL.

The chain carries TRBV9 and TRBJ2-1; D perhaps matches TRBD1 (6 bases). CDR3 length: 15 residues. The germline gives CDR1 SGDLS, CDR2 YYNGEE. Trimming removed 4 bases at V and 5 bases at J, with 16 bases between. The CDR3 region is CASSPDGTPNNEQFF. CDR3 sequence (DNA): TGTGCCAGCAGCCCGGATGGGACACCGAACAATGAGCAGTTCTTC.

The chain employs TRBV20-1 and TRBJ1-1; no firm D call. Germline V gene lookup returns CDR1 DFQATT and CDR2 SNEGSKA (reference sequence). CDR3 length: 11 residues. Trimming took off 1 base at V and 12 bases at J, with 12 bases between the two ends. The CDR3 DNA is TGCAGTGCTAGAGCCCTCACGGGGACTTTCTTT. Residues: CSARALTGTFF.

The chain couples TRBV4-1 to TRBJ2-5, with 12 bases aligning to TRBD2. CDR1 is MGHRA, CDR2 YSYEKL, per germline. V lost 4 bases and J lost 1; bases outside the gene matches: 4. The CDR3 is made up of 16 amino acids. The CDR3: CASSPGLAGTQETQYF. DNA for the CDR3: TGCGCCAGCAGCCCCGGACTAGCGGGGACCCAAGAGACCCAGTACTTC.